This TCR beta chain was captured by sequencing in a study of post-analysis software for immune sequencing data. Study-wide background: Relapsing-remitting, secondary progressive and progressive-relapsing forms of multiple sclerosis all featured among disease courses.

In this sample, this clonotype turned up a few times. Antigen specificity is unknown. Researchers reported that TCR beta cDNA libraries carried unique molecular identifiers. TCRdb reanalysed the PCR reads using MiXCR and keeps one entry per CDR3 protein. The data contain more than 350,000 distinct CDR3 sequences, more than 30% of them singletons. Study-wide findings and caveats: Controls showed lower frequencies than patients for roughly five TRBV segments, and TRBV5-6, TRBV5-1 and TRBV20-1 were among these. Controls significantly exceeded multiple sclerosis patients in normalized Chao1 diversity. Samples sharing a preparation batch grouped tightly together when assessed by F measure.

CDR1 is ENHRY and CDR2 is SYGVKD in the germline V gene. The CDR3 contains 18 residues. J lost 2 bases, V lost 2 bases, and 12 bases had no gene match. The specimen was blood. The receptor was derived from a girl under 10 years old with multiple sclerosis. The chain is built from TRBV10-3 and TRBJ2-7; 10 bases line up with TRBD1. CDR3 DNA: TGTGCCATCAGTGAGCCCAGGACAGGGGGTTGGAGTCCCTACGAGCAGTACTTC. It codes for CAISEPRTGGWSPYEQYF.